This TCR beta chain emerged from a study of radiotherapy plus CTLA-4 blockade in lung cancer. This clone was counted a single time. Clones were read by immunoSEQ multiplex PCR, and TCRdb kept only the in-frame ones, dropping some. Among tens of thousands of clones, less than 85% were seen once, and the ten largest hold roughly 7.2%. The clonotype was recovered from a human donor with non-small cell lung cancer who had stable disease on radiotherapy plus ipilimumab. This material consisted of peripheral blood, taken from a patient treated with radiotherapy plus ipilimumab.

CDR3 bases: TGTGCCAGCAGCTTGTTGGGCAGGGGTGTGGAGACCCAGTACTTC. Protein sequence: CASSLLGRGVETQYF. V usage is TRBV5-6 and J usage is TRBJ2-5, with D possibly matching TRBD1 (6 bases). In germline, CDR1 is SGHDT, CDR2 YYEEEE. The CDR3 length is 15 residues. V was clipped by 1 base and J by 5 bases, with 15 bases between them.